This TCR beta chain was captured in a study of blood T cell repertoires in COVID-19. Looking at the study overall: Specimens from acute and convalescent COVID-19 originated in the United States, Italy and Spain. T cells, B-cell-depleted T cells, or PBMCs provided the cDNA or gDNA that served as material.

There are 15 residues in the CDR3. V was pared by 6 bases and J by 0 bases, with 8 bases of the junction left unmatched. The germline gives CDR1 MNHEY, CDR2 SVGAGI. Per the authors' pipeline: Estimates of nucleated cell counts were drawn from the amplification of reference gene primers. The repertoire was sequenced with immunoSEQ multiplex PCR; TCRdb's copy has only in-frame clones and lacks some. V and J calls and clone size are those listed in that table; D and trimming were worked out from the DNA. The data hold 25,000 to 30,000 clones, with approximately 86% observed a single time. This TCR was recovered from a human donor in a cohort sampled during active COVID-19. The donor label of this sample is uncertain. Specimen: peripheral blood. The chain has TRBV6-5 and TRBJ2-7, with 7 bases fitting TRBD2. The CDR3 sequence: CASSYGTSVSYEQYF. In DNA form, the CDR3 reads TGTGCCAGCAGCTACGGTACTAGCGTCTCCTACGAGCAGTACTTC.